Reported below is one T cell receptor (beta chain). This clonotype was counted between two and nine times. Its antigen specificity is not known. No much larger clonotype is one base removed from it; base qualities were not supplied. The label giving this sample's time point can be read as: healthy volunteer bleed at 2 weeks. Unfractionated whole blood was collected in Tempus Blood RNA tubes, and total RNA was extracted from that blood. As TCR sequencing controls, about five healthy volunteers were used, with blood taken at day 0, 2 weeks and 6 weeks. The method was RACE. Data came from a NextSeq 500. During library preparation, unique molecular identifiers were attached to individual cDNA molecules so that TCRs could be counted in a quantitative, reproducible way. In the authors' own workflow: A median of about 87,000 TCRs per sample was observed, with a range of about 20,000 to 690,600. The Decombinator software suite was used to annotate V, J and CDR3 in the TCR reads. For the PS versus PT1 abundance plots, all samples were subsampled to the same number of TCRs (28,000). TCRs were defined as expanded if absent before sensitization and observed at least eight times at the 2-week time point. TCRdb ran its own pipeline on the public reads, namely fastp trimming at Q25 and MiXCR clone calling, and kept in-frame beta chains. CDR3 protein sequences are deduplicated, and each keeps its most common genes and DNA. The V and J calls shown here were made by TCRdb, not taken from the authors' results. For this sample the table gives around 130,000 distinct CDR3 sequences, of which approximately 9.5% were detected only once. The leading ten clones occupy 1.5% to 2% of the sample.

This sample was included in a study of human T cells and chemical hapten exposure (dated by TCRdb to the early 2020s). For the study in its entirety: Libraries were pooled for sequencing, and per-sample TCR yields varied mainly because of small differences in library volumes within the pool. Peripheral blood TCR repertoire changes were tracked in vivo in alopecia patients during primary and secondary sensitization to the hapten diphenylcyclopropenone (DPC). Each blood RNA sample was used to sequence both TCR alpha and TCR beta chains.

The CDR3 covers 13 residues, taking in both the cysteine and the phenylalanine. Only CDR3 DNA is held: 39 bases, read in frame from base 1. After removal of 2 bases from V and 2 bases from J, the junction retains 3 bases not matched to a gene. CDR1 and CDR2 (GTSNPN, SVGIG) derive from the germline V gene (reference sequence). Overall results and qualifications from the work: DPC sensitization did not change how many TCRs were above 1 in 1000 frequency, and no evidence was found of alterations in global repertoire structure. Repeated subsampling changed both the strength of the expansion versus patch-test correlation and the threshold at which the correlation became significant.

The rearrangement combines TRBV30 with TRBJ2-7; 7 central nucleotides agree with TRBD1. The specimen was whole blood. This sequence originates from a male donor in good health. Some clones in this sample may be carry-over from other donors' samples. The CDR3 has the sequence CAWSSQGAYEQYF. The nucleotides are TGTGCCTGGAGTTCCCAGGGGGCCTACGAGCAGTACTTC.